This entry is about one TCR beta chain. This clonotype was detected many times. This clone's antigen is unknown. No base quality values were provided; no much bigger clone lies one nucleotide off. The data were taken from a study of immune characterization of retroperitoneal liposarcoma (dated by TCRdb to the late 2010s). From the cysteine through the phenylalanine, the CDR3 covers 16 amino acids. Of all the DNA, just the CDR3 is kept, 48 bases in frame from base 1. Germline trimming amounts to 2 bases on V and 4 bases on J, with 7 as the count of junction bases outside the gene matches. CDR1 MNHEY and CDR2 SMNVEV were looked up in the germline V gene (reference sequence). Libraries were prepared through PCR. TCRdb names NextSeq 500 as the instrument used. The public reads were reprocessed in TCRdb via fastp at Q25 and MiXCR, keeping in-frame beta chains. Rows are unified per CDR3 protein, each entry keeping the most common DNA and genes. For this sample the table gives several thousand distinct CDR3 sequences, of which 25% to 35% were detected only once. 35% to 45% of the sample lies in the top ten.

The receptor comes from a male donor with retroperitoneal liposarcoma. Sequenced material: blood. This sequence uses TRBV27 and TRBJ2-3; 9 of the junction bases match TRBD2. The nucleotide sequence reads as follows: TGTGCCAGCAGTTTAGGACTAGCGACGGCGGCAGATACGCAGTATTTT. This gives the protein CASSLGLATAADTQYF.